The entry below gives a single TCR beta chain sequence along with its context. Ages ranged from about 18 to 100 years, with residence in about two dozen US areas. These data are taken from a study of blood T cell repertoires in COVID-19. Data came from immunoSEQ multiplex PCR; TCRdb stores just in-frame clones and leaves some out. The table shows 300,000 to 350,000 clones, with roughly 91% occurring only once. CDR1 is SQVTM and CDR2 is ANQGSEA in the germline V gene. The CDR3 spans 11 residues. The V gene is TRBV29-1, the J gene TRBJ1-4; maybe TRBD1 (6 bases). Sequenced material: PBMCs or T cells enriched from blood (not recorded which). The clonotype comes from a woman in her twenties or thirties who had recovered from COVID-19. CDR3 protein: CGGHNNEKLFF. CDR3 bases: TGCGGGGGCCACAATAATGAAAAACTGTTTTTT.